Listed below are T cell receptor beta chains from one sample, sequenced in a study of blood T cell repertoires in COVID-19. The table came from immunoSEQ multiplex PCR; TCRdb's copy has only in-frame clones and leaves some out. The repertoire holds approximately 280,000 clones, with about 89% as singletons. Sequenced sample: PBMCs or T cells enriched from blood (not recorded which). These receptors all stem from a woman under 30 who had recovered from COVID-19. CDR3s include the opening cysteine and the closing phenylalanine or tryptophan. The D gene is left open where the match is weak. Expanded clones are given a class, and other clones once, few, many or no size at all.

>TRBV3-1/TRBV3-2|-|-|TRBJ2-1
CASSQDLRQRVTNEQFF
TGTGCCAGCAGCCAAGATCTGCGACAGAGAGTAACCAATGAGCAGTTCTTC
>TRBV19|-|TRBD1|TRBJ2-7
CASSTGTGSSYEQYF
TGTGCCAGTAGTACCGGGACAGGGAGCTCCTACGAGCAGTACTTC
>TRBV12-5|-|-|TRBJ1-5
CASAGRGTVDQPQHF
TGTGCTAGTGCGGGCCGGGGGACGGTCGATCAGCCCCAGCATTTT
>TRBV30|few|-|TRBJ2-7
CAWGGMGDRKYEQYF
TGTGCCTGGGGCGGGATGGGGGACAGAAAATACGAGCAGTACTTC
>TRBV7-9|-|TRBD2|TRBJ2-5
CASSLGTSGAQETQYF
TGTGCCAGCAGCTTGGGGACTAGCGGGGCACAAGAGACCCAGTACTTC
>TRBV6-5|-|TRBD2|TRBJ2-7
CASSPREAGGLFF
TGTGCCAGCAGCCCCAGAGAGGCGGGAGGGCTCTTCTTC
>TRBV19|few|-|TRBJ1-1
CASSLPRYRARTEAFF
TGTGCCAGTAGTCTACCCCGATACAGGGCTCGAACTGAAGCTTTCTTT
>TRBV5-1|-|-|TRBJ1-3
CASSPEGGGAGNTIYF
TGCGCCAGCAGCCCCGAAGGCGGAGGGGCCGGAAACACCATATATTTT
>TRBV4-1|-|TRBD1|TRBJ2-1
CASSTGGSPYNEQFF
TGCGCCAGCAGCACAGGGGGCTCTCCGTACAATGAGCAGTTCTTC
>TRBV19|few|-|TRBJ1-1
CASIGPDDRNTEAFF
TGTGCCAGTATTGGCCCCGATGATCGGAACACTGAAGCTTTCTTT
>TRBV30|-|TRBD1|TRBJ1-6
CAWSSGQGNNSPLHF
TGTGCCTGGAGTTCGGGACAGGGGAATAATTCACCCCTCCACTTT
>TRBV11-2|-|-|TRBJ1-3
CASSLGLQGSGNTIYF
TGTGCCAGCAGCTTAGGGCTACAGGGTTCTGGAAACACCATATATTTT
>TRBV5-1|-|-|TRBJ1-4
CASSLATGLNEKLFF
TGCGCCAGCAGCTTGGCCACAGGGCTTAATGAAAAACTGTTTTTT
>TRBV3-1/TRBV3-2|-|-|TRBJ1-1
CASSQDSRGSEAFF
TGTGCCAGCAGCCAAGATTCGCGAGGGTCTGAAGCTTTCTTT
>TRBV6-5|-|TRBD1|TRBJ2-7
CASRRQGNLPYEQYF
TGTGCCAGCAGACGACAGGGTAATCTCCCTTACGAGCAGTACTTC
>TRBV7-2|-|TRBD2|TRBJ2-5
CASSPGGEYQETQYF
TGTGCCAGCAGCCCCGGGGGGGAGTACCAAGAGACCCAGTACTTC
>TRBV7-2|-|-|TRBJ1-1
CASSLLIWQGNTEAFF
TGTGCCAGCAGCTTATTGATCTGGCAGGGGAACACTGAAGCTTTCTTT
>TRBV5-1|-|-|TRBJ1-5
CASATGRYPSNQPQHF
TGCGCCAGCGCGACAGGACGTTACCCTAGCAATCAGCCCCAGCATTTT
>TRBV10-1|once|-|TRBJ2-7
CASSEQNGTSYEQYF
TGCGCCAGCAGTGAGCAAAACGGGACAAGCTACGAGCAGTACTTC
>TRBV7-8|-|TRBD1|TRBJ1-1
CASSSRTGGGEAFF
TGTGCCAGCAGCTCACGGACAGGGGGCGGTGAAGCTTTCTTT
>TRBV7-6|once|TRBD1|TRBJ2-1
CASSRRGQGAYNEQFF
TGTGCCAGCAGCCGGCGGGGACAGGGGGCCTACAATGAGCAGTTCTTC
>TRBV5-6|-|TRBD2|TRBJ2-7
CASSPDAGGSYEQYF
TGTGCCAGCAGCCCGGACGCGGGGGGGAGCTACGAGCAGTACTTC
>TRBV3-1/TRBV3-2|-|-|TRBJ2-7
CASSQVTGVTYEQYF
TGTGCCAGCAGCCAAGTGACGGGAGTGACCTACGAGCAGTACTTC
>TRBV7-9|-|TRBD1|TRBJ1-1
CASSLTGINTEAFF
TGTGCCAGCAGCTTGACAGGGATCAACACTGAAGCTTTCTTT
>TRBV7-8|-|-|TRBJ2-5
CASSVSTRQFSQYF
TGTGCCAGCAGCGTATCGACTAGGCAATTTTCCCAGTACTTC
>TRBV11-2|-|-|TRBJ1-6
CASSPQSSYNSPLHF
TGTGCCAGCAGCCCACAGAGCTCCTATAATTCACCCCTCCACTTT
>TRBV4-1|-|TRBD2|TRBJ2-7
CASSQDGRVLAFDEQYF
TGCGCCAGCAGCCAAGACGGCCGGGTACTAGCGTTCGACGAGCAGTACTTC
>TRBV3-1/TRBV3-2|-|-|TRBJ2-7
CASSQEGAFYEQYF
TGTGCCAGCAGCCAAGAGGGAGCCTTCTACGAGCAGTACTTC
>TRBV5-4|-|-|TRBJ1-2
CASSQDSSYGYTF
TGTGCCAGCAGCCAGGACAGCTCATATGGTTACACCTTC
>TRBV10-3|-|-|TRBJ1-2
CAITEMGDTYGYTF
TGTGCCATCACCGAGATGGGTGACACCTATGGCTACACCTTC
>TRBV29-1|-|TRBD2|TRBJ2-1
CSVGGGEANEQFF
TGCAGCGTTGGGGGAGGGGAAGCTAATGAGCAGTTCTTC